The rows below give T cell receptor beta chains drawn from one sample of a study of blood T cell repertoires in COVID-19. Produced via immunoSEQ multiplex PCR; TCRdb's table is partial and in-frame only. The sample records roughly 21,000 clones, 86% being singletons. The sequenced sample consisted of peripheral blood. All receptors derive from a human donor with acute or convalescent COVID-19. The donor label of this sample is uncertain. Both conserved end residues are part of each CDR3. D genes are given only for firm matches. Only some rows state a clone size, as once, few, many or a class for expanded clones.

14,TRBV12-5,NA,TRBD1,TRBJ2-1,CASGFGQGYNEQFF,TGTGCTAGTGGTTTTGGACAGGGGTACAATGAGCAGTTCTTC
15,TRBV3-1/TRBV3-2,once,TRBD2,TRBJ2-1,CASSQGTSGGSQSFF,TGTGCCAGCAGCCAAGGGACTAGCGGGGGCTCCCAGAGCTTCTTC
16,TRBV27,NA,TRBD2,TRBJ2-1,CASSLSVLAGGNEQFF,TGTGCCAGCAGTTTATCCGTACTAGCGGGGGGGAATGAGCAGTTCTTC
15,TRBV19,NA,TRBD1,TRBJ1-2,CASSPGQGRNYGYTF,TGTGCCAGTAGTCCTGGACAGGGGCGTAACTATGGCTACACCTTC
15,TRBV3-1/TRBV3-2,NA,NA,TRBJ1-1,CASSQDWGPNTEAFF,TGTGCCAGCAGCCAAGACTGGGGGCCGAACACTGAAGCTTTCTTT
17,TRBV9,NA,TRBD2,TRBJ2-5,CASSVGSSGGGLETQYF,TGTGCCAGCAGCGTAGGAAGTAGCGGGGGCGGTCTAGAGACCCAGTACTTC
16,TRBV19,NA,NA,TRBJ1-2,CASSPNGAGVLRGYTF,TGTGCCAGTAGTCCTAATGGGGCGGGGGTTCTTCGGGGCTACACCTTC
14,TRBV30,NA,TRBD1,TRBJ1-1,CAWGGTAGTSEAFF,TGTGCCTGGGGTGGGACAGCGGGAACTTCTGAAGCTTTCTTT
15,TRBV9,NA,NA,TRBJ2-1,CASSVEGRGDNEQFF,TGTGCCAGCAGCGTAGAAGGGAGGGGGGACAATGAGCAGTTCTTC
15,TRBV10-3,once,TRBD2,TRBJ2-5,CAISTGTSGSETQYF,TGTGCCATCAGCACCGGGACTAGCGGGAGTGAGACCCAGTACTTC
13,TRBV6-5,NA,TRBD1,TRBJ2-5,CASILGQKETQYF,TGTGCCAGCATCCTGGGACAGAAGGAGACCCAGTACTTC
14,TRBV2,NA,NA,TRBJ1-4,CASNRQATNEKLFF,TGTGCCAGCAATCGACAGGCAACTAATGAAAAACTGTTTTTT
14,TRBV11-2,once,TRBD2,TRBJ2-5,CASSSNLRGETQYF,TGTGCCAGCAGCTCCAATTTGCGGGGGGAGACCCAGTACTTC
12,TRBV19,few,NA,TRBJ1-2,CASGAGKNGYTF,TGTGCCAGTGGGGCAGGCAAAAATGGCTACACCTTC
16,TRBV4-2,few,TRBD2,TRBJ2-3,CASSQEGLATPDTQYF,TGTGCCAGCAGCCAAGAGGGACTAGCGACCCCAGATACGCAGTATTTT
15,TRBV29-1,NA,TRBD1,TRBJ1-1,CSVEGGRGQGREAFF,TGCAGCGTTGAAGGGGGGCGGGGACAGGGCCGTGAAGCTTTCTTT
14,TRBV19,NA,NA,TRBJ1-5,CASSGRAPNQPQHF,TGTGCCAGTAGCGGCAGGGCCCCCAATCAGCCCCAGCATTTT
13,TRBV10-3,NA,TRBD1,TRBJ2-7,CAISSGGSYEQYF,TGTGCCATCAGCTCAGGGGGCTCCTACGAGCAGTACTTC
13,TRBV30,NA,TRBD1,TRBJ1-2,CAWSRQGDYGYTF,TGTGCCTGGAGTCGACAGGGGGACTATGGCTACACCTTC
17,TRBV19,NA,TRBD2,TRBJ2-1,CASSIRLAGVLYNEQFF,TGTGCCAGTAGTATTCGGTTAGCGGGAGTGTTATACAATGAGCAGTTCTTC
15,TRBV2,NA,TRBD2,TRBJ2-2,CASSGLAVPPGELFF,TGTGCCAGCAGTGGACTAGCGGTCCCCCCCGGGGAGCTGTTTTTT
15,TRBV19,NA,TRBD1,TRBJ2-1,CASRSGQGAVYEQFF,TGTGCCAGTAGGTCGGGGCAGGGGGCAGTGTATGAGCAGTTCTTC
15,TRBV7-9,few,NA,TRBJ2-1,CASSPRGPSYNEQFF,TGTGCCAGCAGCCCGCGGGGGCCCTCCTACAATGAGCAGTTCTTC
13,TRBV6-5,NA,NA,TRBJ1-2,CASSPGGTYGYTF,TGTGCCAGCAGCCCCGGGGGGACCTATGGCTACACCTTC
17,TRBV4-1,NA,NA,TRBJ2-6,CASSQWQENSGANVLTF,TGCGCCAGCAGCCAATGGCAGGAAAACTCTGGGGCCAACGTCCTGACTTTC
15,TRBV30,NA,TRBD1,TRBJ2-1,CAWGKVGTGQYEQFF,TGTGCCTGGGGGAAGGTCGGGACAGGGCAATATGAGCAGTTCTTC
14,TRBV7-2,NA,TRBD1,TRBJ2-3,CASSSQGAGDTQYF,TGTGCCAGCAGCTCCCAGGGGGCCGGAGATACGCAGTATTTT
15,TRBV6-5,NA,TRBD2,TRBJ2-7,CASSPSGISSYEQYF,TGTGCCAGCAGCCCCAGCGGGATTAGCTCCTACGAGCAGTACTTC
14,TRBV7-2,NA,NA,TRBJ2-5,CASSLDLVLATQYF,TGTGCCAGCAGCTTAGATTTGGTACTAGCCACCCAGTACTTC
20,TRBV5-1,NA,TRBD1,TRBJ1-4,CASSLERYSGTGVSNEKLFF,TGCGCCAGCAGCTTGGAGAGATATTCCGGGACAGGGGTTTCTAATGAAAAACTGTTTTTT
13,TRBV11-1,NA,NA,TRBJ1-1,CASSLNRNTEAFF,TGTGCCAGCAGCTTAAATAGGAACACTGAAGCTTTCTTT
15,TRBV7-5,NA,NA,TRBJ2-3,CARSLVRRLTDTQYF,TGTGCCAGAAGCTTAGTGCGGCGGCTCACAGATACGCAGTATTTT
15,TRBV7-9,NA,NA,TRBJ1-4,CASSPRQVGREKLFF,TGTGCCAGCAGCCCACGCCAGGTGGGGAGAGAAAAACTGTTTTTT
15,TRBV5-4,NA,TRBD2,TRBJ2-5,CASSLVSGLQETQYF,TGTGCCAGCAGCTTGGTTAGCGGGCTCCAAGAGACCCAGTACTTC
17,TRBV7-6,medium-sized,TRBD2,TRBJ2-3,CASRKGTSGTSTDTQYF,TGTGCCAGCAGGAAAGGGACTAGCGGCACTAGCACAGATACGCAGTATTTT
14,TRBV14,NA,NA,TRBJ1-1,CATAPTVVNTEAFF,TGTGCCACCGCCCCGACAGTCGTGAACACTGAAGCTTTCTTT
17,TRBV7-2,NA,TRBD2,TRBJ2-5,CASSPRGGGGLQETQYF,TGTGCCAGCAGCCCACGTGGGGGCGGGGGGCTCCAAGAGACCCAGTACTTC
13,TRBV2,NA,NA,TRBJ2-7,CASSETPLYEQYF,TGTGCCAGCAGTGAAACTCCGCTTTACGAGCAGTACTTC
15,TRBV5-1,few,TRBD2,TRBJ2-7,CASSLSPGGSYEQYF,TGCGCCAGCAGCTTGTCACCGGGAGGGTCCTACGAGCAGTACTTC
15,TRBV29-1,NA,NA,TRBJ2-4,CRGGGGDRVKNIQYF,TGCCGCGGGGGCGGGGGGGACAGGGTCAAAAACATTCAGTACTTC
13,TRBV10-3,once,TRBD1,TRBJ2-2,CAITTGLAGELFF,TGTGCCATTACGACAGGGCTCGCCGGGGAGCTGTTTTTT
18,TRBV2,NA,TRBD1,TRBJ2-4,CASREARAGQGVENIQYF,TGTGCCAGCAGAGAAGCCAGGGCGGGACAGGGGGTGGAAAACATTCAGTACTTC
15,TRBV7-6,NA,NA,TRBJ2-7,CASSITAQLAAEQYF,TGTGCCAGCAGCATAACCGCCCAATTAGCTGCCGAGCAGTACTTC
13,TRBV12-3/TRBV12-4,NA,NA,TRBJ1-6,CASSFSRDSPLHF,TGTGCCAGCAGTTTCTCGAGGGATTCACCCCTCCACTTT
16,TRBV7-2,NA,NA,TRBJ2-4,CASSLGPGLAKNIQYF,TGTGCCAGCAGCTTAGGGCCGGGTTTGGCCAAAAACATTCAGTACTTC